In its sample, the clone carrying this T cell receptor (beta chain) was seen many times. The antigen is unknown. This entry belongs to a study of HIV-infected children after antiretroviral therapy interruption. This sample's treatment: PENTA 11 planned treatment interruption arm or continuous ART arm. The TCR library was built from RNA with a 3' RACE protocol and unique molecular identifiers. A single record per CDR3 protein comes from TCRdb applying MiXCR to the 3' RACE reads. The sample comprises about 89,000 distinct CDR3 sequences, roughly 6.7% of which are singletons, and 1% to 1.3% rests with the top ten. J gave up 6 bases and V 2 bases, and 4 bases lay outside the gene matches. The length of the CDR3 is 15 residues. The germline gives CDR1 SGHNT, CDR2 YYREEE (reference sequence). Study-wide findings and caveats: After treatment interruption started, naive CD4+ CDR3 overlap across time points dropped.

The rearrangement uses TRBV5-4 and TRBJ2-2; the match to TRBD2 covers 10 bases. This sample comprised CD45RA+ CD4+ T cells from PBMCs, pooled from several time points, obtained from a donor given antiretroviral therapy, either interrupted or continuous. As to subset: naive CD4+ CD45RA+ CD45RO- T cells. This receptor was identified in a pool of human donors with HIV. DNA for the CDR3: TGTGCCAGCAGCTTCTCAGCGGGGGGGCCCGGGGAGCTGTTTTTT. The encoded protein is CASSFSAGGPGELFF.